Below, 14 T cell receptor beta chains from the same sample are listed, as sequenced in a study of cytomegalovirus exposure and HLA in healthy donors. Using immunoSEQ multiplex PCR, the repertoire was profiled, and TCRdb retains in-frame clones only, with some absent. This table has 250,000 to 350,000 clones, 88% appearing once. The material sequenced was PBMCs. These receptors were taken from a man in his thirties or forties in good health and CMV-seronegative.

This chain connects TRBV6-4 to TRBJ2-7, with 7 bases lining up with TRBD1. V was pared by 4 bases and J by 7 bases, with 7 bases of the junction left unmatched. There are 13 residues in the CDR3. The germline V gene encodes CDR1 MRHNA and CDR2 SNTAGT. The CDR3 nucleotides read TGTGCCAGCAGTGGAATAGCAGGGGGAGAGCAGTACTTC. Translated: CASSGIAGGEQYF.

The V and J genes are TRBV29-1 and TRBJ2-3; 8 bases agree with TRBD1. The CDR3 runs to 16 residues. From germline, CDR1 is SQVTM and CDR2 ANQGSEA. The V gene end was trimmed by 7 bases and the J gene end by 2 bases; junction bases not matched to a gene: 14. CDR3 sequence reads: CSAGQGVSPITDTQYF. The DNA for the CDR3 is TGCAGCGCTGGACAGGGAGTTAGTCCGATCACAGATACGCAGTATTTT.

The gene calls are TRBV9 and TRBJ1-2; a weak D match, TRBD1 (6 bases). V shed 0 bases and J shed 3 bases, with 12 bases lying between them. This CDR3 region has 15 residues. Per the germline V gene, CDR1 is SGDLS and CDR2 is YYNGEE. CDR3 sequence (DNA): TGTGCCAGCAGCGTAGCGGCAGGGGCGGACTATGGCTACACCTTC. It yields the protein CASSVAAGADYGYTF.

The chain carries TRBV4-1 and TRBJ1-3, with 7 bases lining up with TRBD1. This CDR3 comprises 17 residues. Looked up from germline, CDR1 is MGHRA and CDR2 is YSYEKL. V lost 5 bases to trimming and J lost 0 bases; unmatched junction nucleotides: 10. CDR3 amino acids: CASSKTLTGVSGNTIYF. Written as DNA, the CDR3 is TGCGCCAGCAGCAAAACCCTCACAGGGGTCTCTGGAAACACCATATATTTT.

This chain connects TRBV6-6 to TRBJ1-3, with unresolved D. The germline CDR1 and CDR2 sequences are MNHNY and SVGAGI (reference sequence). V lost 0 bases, J lost 0 bases, and 6 bases lay in between. The CDR3 consists of 15 residues. Here the CDR3 reads CASSYSTLSGNTIYF. For the CDR3, the DNA is TGTGCCAGCAGTTACTCGACACTCTCTGGAAACACCATATATTTT.

This chain links TRBV6-1 with TRBJ1-2, with TRBD1 matching 7 bases. The CDR3 totals 15 residues. V shed 6 bases and J 8 bases; nucleotides not matched to a gene: 15. Germline V gene lookup returns CDR1 MNHNS and CDR2 SASEGT. CDR3 sequence reads: CASSPVQDTGVGYTF. CDR3 nucleotide sequence: TGTGCCAGCAGCCCCGTGCAGGATACAGGGGTCGGCTACACCTTC.

This clone was recorded once. This chain joins TRBV9 and TRBJ1-2, with D hard to call. Looked up from germline, CDR1 is SGDLS and CDR2 is YYNGEE. Trimming cost V 6 bases and J 5 bases, with 14 bases left between them. CDR3 length: 13 residues. CDR3 protein: CASKRPSGYGYTF. The CDR3, as DNA: TGTGCCAGCAAGCGCCCCTCCGGGTATGGCTACACCTTC.

The CDR3 here is CASSMIAGGNEQFF. The CDR3 coding sequence is TGTGCCAGTAGTATGATAGCGGGGGGCAATGAGCAGTTCTTC. This sequence joins TRBV19 and TRBJ2-1; 10 nucleotides agree with TRBD2. The CDR3 runs to 14 residues. Looked up from germline, CDR1 is LNHDA and CDR2 is SQIVND (reference sequence). The trim removed 3 bases at V and 6 bases at J, leaving 2 bases unmatched.

The chain joins TRBV2 to TRBJ1-1; tentatively, D is TRBD1 (6 bases). Per germline, CDR1 SNHLY and CDR2 FYNNEI. This CDR3 comprises 15 residues. V dropped 6 bases and J dropped 0 bases, with 14 bases sitting between them. The CDR3 loop is CASRGQLGVNTEAFF. CDR3 bases: TGTGCCAGCAGGGGACAATTAGGGGTGAACACTGAAGCTTTCTTT.

The V and J genes are TRBV19 and TRBJ1-5, with 7 nucleotides matching TRBD1. The germline CDR1 and CDR2 sequences are LNHDA and SQIVND (reference sequence). J gave up 0 bases and V 6 bases, and 5 bases lay outside the gene matches. The CDR3 is 15 amino acids. CDR3 in amino acids: CASRTGQVSNQPQHF. DNA of the CDR3: TGTGCCAGTAGAACCGGACAGGTTAGCAATCAGCCCCAGCATTTT.

The V call is TRBV6-5, the J call TRBJ1-2, with a weak D call TRBD1 (6 bases). Germline CDR1 is MNHEY and CDR2 is SVGAGI. The CDR3 loop spans 13 amino acids. Trimming removed 4 bases at V and 4 bases at J, with 10 bases between. The CDR3: CASSLGGIYGYTF. The CDR3 bases are TGTGCCAGCAGTTTAGGGGGTATCTATGGCTACACCTTC.

The rearrangement links TRBV6-6 to TRBJ1-1, with TRBD1 matching 8 bases. V dropped 6 bases and J dropped 0; count of bases not matched to a gene: 9. Germline CDR1 reads MNHNY; CDR2 reads SVGAGI (reference sequence). This CDR3 has 16 residues. CDR3 DNA: TGTGCCAGCAGGCTACCTTTGACAGGGGTGAACACTGAAGCTTTCTTT. This gives the protein CASRLPLTGVNTEAFF.

The J gene is TRBJ2-7, the V gene TRBV5-5; 8 positions match TRBD1. Germline loops: CDR1 SGHKS, CDR2 YYEKEE (reference sequence). J lost 5 bases, V lost 6 bases, and 10 bases had no gene match. The CDR3 runs to 14 residues. The CDR3 loop reads CASTKDRGFDEQYF. The CDR3, as DNA: TGTGCCAGCACCAAAGACAGGGGATTCGACGAGCAGTACTTC.

This chain connects TRBV11-2 to TRBJ2-7; 9 bases map to TRBD1. J gave up 0 bases and V 4 bases, and 1 base lay outside the gene matches. The V gene's germline CDR1 is SGHAT and CDR2 FQNNGV. The CDR3 runs 14 residues. The CDR3 region is CASSWGQGSYEQYF. The CDR3 coding sequence is TGTGCCAGCAGCTGGGGACAGGGCTCCTACGAGCAGTACTTC.